This T cell receptor beta chain comes out of a study of T cells in Graves' hyperthyroidism and ophthalmopathy. Amplified TCR beta CDR3 regions came from RNA transcripts. With the HTBI primer set, the TCR CDR3 went through a first round of RT-PCR. TCRdb used MiXCR to reprocess the multiplex PCR reads, holding one entry per CDR3 protein. The sample contains around 350,000 distinct CDR3 sequences, about 19% of which appear only once. This clonotype was seen repeatedly, ten times or more. Its antigen remains unknown. Study observations and caveats: Most thyroid clonotypes expanded above 0.001 were also detected in blood.

The CDR3 has 14 amino acids. Trimming stripped 8 bases from V and 7 bases from J, with 18 bases between. Germline values: CDR1 MNHEY, CDR2 SVGAGI. Criteria for exclusion of patients were uncontrolled infection, other autoimmune disease, pregnancy or lactation. The chain uses TRBV6-5 and TRBJ1-5, with D maybe TRBD1 (6 bases). The TCR sequence derives from a woman between 18 and 29 years old with Graves' hyperthyroidism. Material: blood. Here the CDR3 DNA reads TGTGCCAGCGATTACAGGGCCTTCGGGCAGCCCCAGCATTTT. Protein product: CASDYRAFGQPQHF.